The T cell receptor beta chain described here comes from a study of radiation and T cells in renal cell carcinoma. Findings and caveats of the study: In blood, top tumor clones expanded by 2 weeks, shrinking by 4.

Libraries were prepared by immunoSEQ multiplex PCR; TCRdb keeps only in-frame clonotypes and omits some of them. The table records roughly 64,000 clones, about three quarters of them present only once. In the case of this clone: Its target is unknown.

Documented time point: blood 4 weeks post-SBRT, at nephrectomy. The treatment was: 15 Gy SBRT to primary tumor, nephrectomy 4 weeks later. V lost 0 bases, J lost 2 bases, and 4 bases stayed unmatched. The CDR3 sequence is 17 residues long. CDR1 is SGHTA, CDR2 FQGNSA, per germline. The sequence was obtained from a man aged 55 to 70 with renal cell carcinoma. This chain uses TRBV7-2 with TRBJ2-7; 13 nucleotides agree with TRBD2. This sample comprised blood, obtained from a patient whose treatment included radiotherapy and nephrectomy. The CDR3 nucleotides are TGTGCCAGCAGCTTAGCGACCGGACTAGCGGGGGCCTACGAGCAGTACTTC. This codes for CASSLATGLAGAYEQYF.